This T cell receptor beta chain was documented in a study of T cell responses to AZD1222 COVID-19 vaccine. Regarding the study as a whole: Variant regions that are unmutated are reportedly the target of nearly half of spike-specific TCRs. It was only a handful of AZD1222 recipients who were seropositive at baseline.

With 2 bases removed from V and 0 bases from J, the gap between germline ends came to 11 bases. Germline loops: CDR1 SGDLS, CDR2 YYNGEE. CDR3 length equals 15 residues. For this clone: Its antigen is not identified.

Assay: immunoSEQ multiplex PCR; the TCRdb copy retains only in-frame clones and omits some. The table shows fewer than 85,000 clones, with approximately 89% occurring only once. The receptor was derived from an adult who received the AZD1222 COVID-19 vaccine. The J gene is TRBJ1-1, the V gene TRBV9; tentatively, D is TRBD1 (5 bases). Sequences were derived from peripheral blood, sampled 28 days after the second AZD1222 dose. CDR3 in amino acids: CASSVGGRMNTEAFF. The CDR3 bases are TGTGCCAGCAGCGTCGGGGGGAGGATGAACACTGAAGCTTTCTTT.